This T cell receptor (beta chain) originates from a study of T cell responses to AZD1222 COVID-19 vaccine. This table comes from immunoSEQ multiplex PCR, and its TCRdb copy is limited to in-frame clones, with some not included. The table shows tens of thousands of clones, with roughly 88% occurring only once. As concerns this clone: Its antigen is currently unknown.

Study-level results: Spike-spanning, vaccine-associated CD4 TCRs were dominant at 160-218 and 743-854.

The CDR3 runs to 11 residues. CDR1 is SQVTM and CDR2 is ANQGSEA in the germline V gene. V shed 6 bases and J shed 0 bases, with 6 bases lying between them. The source material was peripheral blood, sampled on day 0 of AZD1222 vaccination. This sequence was found in an adult in good health. The chain combines TRBV29-1 with TRBJ2-7; D is uncertain. The CDR3 sequence: CSVATSYEQYF. In DNA form, the CDR3 reads TGCAGCGTGGCTACCTCCTACGAGCAGTACTTC.